These T cell receptor beta chains were read from a single sample in a study of blood T cell repertoires in COVID-19. The assay was immunoSEQ multiplex PCR, and TCRdb's table has in-frame clones only and misses some. The repertoire holds roughly 250,000 clones, around 90% seen once, with over 0.75% in the top ten. What was sequenced was PBMCs or T cells enriched from blood (not recorded which). These receptors were taken from a man aged 45-60 years who had been exposed to COVID-19. Both conserved end residues are part of each CDR3. D genes are given only for firm matches. Where a row states a size, it is once, few, many or the class of an expanded clone; other rows omit it.

v_call	clone_size	j_call	d_call	cdr3_nt	cdr3_aa
TRBV10-2	NA	TRBJ1-6	TRBD1	TGCGCCAGCAGTATGGACAGGCCAGACAACTCCTATAATTCACCCCTCCACTTT	CASSMDRPDNSYNSPLHF
TRBV7-2	NA	TRBJ2-3	TRBD1	TGTGCCAGCAGCTCCCCTAGACAGGGTAGGAGCACAGATACGCAGTATTTT	CASSSPRQGRSTDTQYF
TRBV23-1	NA	TRBJ1-5	NA	TGCGCCAGCAGTCAATCAGCGGATAGCAATCAGCCCCAGCATTTT	CASSQSADSNQPQHF
TRBV5-1	NA	TRBJ1-1	TRBD1	TGCGCCAGCAGCTCTTTGCGGACAGGGGCCACCAATCTGAACACTGAAGCTTTCTTT	CASSSLRTGATNLNTEAFF
TRBV5-5	NA	TRBJ2-3	TRBD2	TGTGCCAGCAGCCTCCTAGCGGGGATCACAGATACGCAGTATTTT	CASSLLAGITDTQYF
TRBV6-5	NA	TRBJ1-3	NA	TGTGCCACCGGACAGTACATCTCTGGAAACACCATATATTTT	CATGQYISGNTIYF
TRBV24-1	NA	TRBJ2-3	TRBD1	TGTGCCACCAGTGTACAGGGGATGGATACGCAGTATTTT	CATSVQGMDTQYF
TRBV9	NA	TRBJ2-3	NA	TGTGCCAGCAGAACTAAGAGGACAGCAGATACAGATACGCAGTATTTT	CASRTKRTADTDTQYF
TRBV30	NA	TRBJ1-2	NA	TGTGCCTGGAGTGCCCCAGGGATCTATGGCTACACCTTC	CAWSAPGIYGYTF
TRBV3-1/TRBV3-2	NA	TRBJ1-4	TRBD1	TGTGCCAGCAGCCGCCTGGGGGACAGGGAATTTGAAAAACTGTTTTTT	CASSRLGDREFEKLFF
TRBV28	NA	TRBJ1-2	NA	TGTGCCAGCAGTTTCAATTCAGGGAACTATGGCTACACCTTC	CASSFNSGNYGYTF
TRBV11-2	NA	TRBJ2-5	TRBD1	TGTGCCAGCAGCTTAGATCTGACAGGGGAGACCCAGTACTTC	CASSLDLTGETQYF
TRBV5-6	NA	TRBJ1-3	NA	TGTGCCAGCAGCTCCACAGGGTCCGGAAACACCATATATTTT	CASSSTGSGNTIYF
TRBV7-3	few	TRBJ2-1	TRBD2	TGTGCCAGCAGCCGTCTGGGACTAGCGGGAGAAGATGAGCAGTTCTTC	CASSRLGLAGEDEQFF
TRBV30	NA	TRBJ2-1	NA	TGTGCCTGGAGTGCCCATCCAAATGAGCAGTTCTTC	CAWSAHPNEQFF
TRBV27	NA	TRBJ1-5	NA	TGTGCCAGCAGTTCAATCGGTCGGACTAATCAGCCCCAGCATTTT	CASSSIGRTNQPQHF
TRBV28	NA	TRBJ1-6	TRBD1	TGTGCCAGCAGTTCACGACAGGGGGGCTCACCCCTCCACTTT	CASSSRQGGSPLHF
TRBV18	NA	TRBJ2-2	NA	TGTGCCAGCTCACCCTGGACTGTTAACACCGGGGAGCTGTTTTTT	CASSPWTVNTGELFF
TRBV19	once	TRBJ2-5	TRBD2	TGTGCCAGTAGTATGGTAGCGGGAGTAGAGACCCAGTACTTC	CASSMVAGVETQYF
TRBV5-1	NA	TRBJ2-1	NA	TGCGCCAGCAGCTTGGGCAGGGGCGGATTCTACAATGAGCAGTTCTTC	CASSLGRGGFYNEQFF
TRBV11-3	NA	TRBJ2-1	TRBD2	TGTGCCAGCAGTTTCGGCGGGGGGGAGCAGTTCTTC	CASSFGGGEQFF
TRBV24-1	NA	TRBJ2-3	TRBD2	TGTGCCACCAGTGATTTGGCGGGTCTGGCGGGAGGGACAGATACGCAGTATTTT	CATSDLAGLAGGTDTQYF
TRBV27	NA	TRBJ2-1	TRBD2	TGTGCCAGCAGTTTTGGACTAGCGGGCAATGAGCAGTTCTTC	CASSFGLAGNEQFF
TRBV2	NA	TRBJ1-2	NA	TGTGCCAGCAGTGTTGTGGAGGGGAATGGCTACACCTTC	CASSVVEGNGYTF
TRBV5-1	NA	TRBJ2-2	TRBD1	TGCGCCAGCAGCAAAAAACAGGGGGCGTTCGGTTCCGGGGAGCTGTTTTTT	CASSKKQGAFGSGELFF
TRBV19	NA	TRBJ2-1	TRBD1	TGTGCCAGTAGTAGGCAGGGGGAAAATGAGCAGTTCTTC	CASSRQGENEQFF
TRBV5-6	NA	TRBJ2-3	NA	TGTGCCAGCAGCTCTAGACGAACAGATACGCAGTATTTT	CASSSRRTDTQYF